This T cell receptor beta chain was captured by sequencing in a study of OX40 agonist ivuxolimab in advanced cancers. Study details: It was permissible to have had prior anti-PD-1, anti-PD-L1 or anti-CTLA-4 therapy, and around 43% had some.

General study points: CD8+ T cells showed, on average, more clonal expansion than CD4+ cells. Doses of 0.1 to 3.0 mg/kg were accompanied by clonal expansion of CD4+ and CD8+ blood T cells by week 6.

To note about this clone: The antigen remains unidentified.

V shed 1 base and J shed 2 bases, with 9 bases lying between them. The CDR3 loop spans 14 amino acids. Germline loops: CDR1 MGHRA, CDR2 YSYEKL. The data were produced by immunoSEQ multiplex PCR, yet TCRdb's version contains in-frame clones alone and is incomplete. The table lists about 52,000 clones, 70% to 90% of them singletons. V usage is TRBV4-1 and J usage is TRBJ2-7, with a tentative D call TRBD2 (6 bases). The starting material was CD4+ or CD8+ T cells sorted from blood, obtained in a trial of the OX40 agonist ivuxolimab. The TCR originated in an adult with an advanced solid tumor such as melanoma, head and neck, liver or kidney cancer. The CDR3 sequence: CASSQVSGAYEQYF. The DNA for the CDR3 is TGCGCCAGCAGCCAAGTTTCGGGGGCCTACGAGCAGTACTTC.